These T cell receptor beta chains were read from a single sample in a study of identical twins. TCRdb re-called the 5' RACE reads with MiXCR, one entry per CDR3 protein. The sample holds roughly 720,000 distinct CDR3 sequences, approximately 18% seen once. The same data also contributed to another study, on T cells expressing NK-cell markers.

Sequences were obtained from PBMCs. All receptors derive from a woman aged 18-35 years in good health. CDR3s include the opening cysteine and the closing phenylalanine or tryptophan. The order of the fields is V gene, J gene, CDR3 protein.

>TRBV6-1|TRBJ2-3
CASRLSGASTDTQYF
>TRBV20-1|TRBJ1-1
CSARVRPFSDSEAFF
>TRBV12-3/TRBV12-4|TRBJ1-5
CASTQSGGIQPQHF
>TRBV18|TRBJ1-1
CASSPQRGGHTEAFF
>TRBV7-9|TRBJ2-7
CASSLLGGSDEQYF
>TRBV6-2/TRBV6-3|TRBJ2-3
CASSYRGREDTQYF
>TRBV27|TRBJ1-6
CASSLHQAGNSPLHF
>TRBV12-3/TRBV12-4|TRBJ1-6
CASSSSQNSPLHF
>TRBV20-1|TRBJ2-4
CSARDRVNIQYF
>TRBV7-2|TRBJ2-1
CASSPSARTSGKQFF
>TRBV5-1|TRBJ1-1
CASSLPARGTEAFF
>TRBV7-9|TRBJ1-1
CASRQGRSTEAFF
>TRBV7-9|TRBJ2-3
CASSIGLDTQYF
>TRBV5-1|TRBJ2-3
CASRTGTGGSDTQYF
>TRBV20-1|TRBJ2-1
CSATHPASGNYNEQFF
>TRBV7-9|TRBJ2-1
CASGLAWVSYNEQFF
>TRBV5-1|TRBJ2-4
CASSFKNIQYF
>TRBV7-2|TRBJ2-6
CASSKGGSGANVLTF
>TRBV7-6|TRBJ2-5
CASSPSSGTHQETQYF
>TRBV10-3|TRBJ2-3
CAISESVGDTDTQYF
>TRBV7-9|TRBJ1-1
CASSREGARGTEAFF
>TRBV20-1|TRBJ2-3
CSSTGGTDTQYF
>TRBV20-1|TRBJ2-3
CSARDRGFGTQYF
>TRBV6-5|TRBJ1-1
CASSPDTGGAFF